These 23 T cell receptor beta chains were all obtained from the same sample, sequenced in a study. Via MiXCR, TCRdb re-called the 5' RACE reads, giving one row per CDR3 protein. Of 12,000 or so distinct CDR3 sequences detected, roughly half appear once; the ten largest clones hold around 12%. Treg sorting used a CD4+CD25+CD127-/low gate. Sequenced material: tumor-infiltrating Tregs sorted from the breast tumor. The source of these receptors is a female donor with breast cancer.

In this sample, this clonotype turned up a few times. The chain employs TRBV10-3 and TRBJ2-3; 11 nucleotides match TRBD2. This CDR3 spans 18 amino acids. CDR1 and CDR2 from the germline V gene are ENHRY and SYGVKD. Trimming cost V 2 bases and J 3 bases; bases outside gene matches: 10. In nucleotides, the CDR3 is TGTGCCATCAGTGAGCTTCCTATAGCGGGAGGGAGGACAGATACGCAGTATTTT. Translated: CAISELPIAGGRTDTQYF.

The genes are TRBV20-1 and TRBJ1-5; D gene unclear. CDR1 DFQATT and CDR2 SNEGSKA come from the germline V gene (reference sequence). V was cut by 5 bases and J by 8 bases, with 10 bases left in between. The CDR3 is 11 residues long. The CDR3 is CSAGRREPQHF. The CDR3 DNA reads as TGCAGTGCTGGCAGGCGGGAGCCCCAGCATTTT.

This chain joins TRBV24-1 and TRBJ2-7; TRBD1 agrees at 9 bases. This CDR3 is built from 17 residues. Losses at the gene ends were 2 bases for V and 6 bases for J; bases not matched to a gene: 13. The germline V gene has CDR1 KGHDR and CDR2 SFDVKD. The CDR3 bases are TGTGCCACCAGTGATTCGACCCGGACAGGGGCGGATCGCGAGCAGTACTTC. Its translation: CATSDSTRTGADREQYF.

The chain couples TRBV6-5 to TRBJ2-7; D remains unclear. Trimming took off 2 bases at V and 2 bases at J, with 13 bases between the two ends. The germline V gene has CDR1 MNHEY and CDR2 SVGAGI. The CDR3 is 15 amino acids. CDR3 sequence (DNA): TGTGCCAGCAGTTACCGTAGGACGTCTACCTACGAGCAGTACTTC. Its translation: CASSYRRTSTYEQYF.

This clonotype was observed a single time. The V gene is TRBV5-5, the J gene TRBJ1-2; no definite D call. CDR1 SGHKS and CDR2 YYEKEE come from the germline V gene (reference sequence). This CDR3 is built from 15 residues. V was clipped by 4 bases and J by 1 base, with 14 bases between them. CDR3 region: CASSIIRRNNYGYTF. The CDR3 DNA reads TGTGCCAGCAGCATAATCCGACGGAATAACTATGGCTACACCTTC.

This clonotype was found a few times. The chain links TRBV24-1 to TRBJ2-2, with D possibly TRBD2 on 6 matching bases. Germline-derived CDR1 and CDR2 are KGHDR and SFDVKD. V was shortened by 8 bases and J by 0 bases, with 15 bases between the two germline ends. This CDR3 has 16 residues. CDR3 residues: CATTSGTPPNTGELFF. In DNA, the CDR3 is TGTGCCACCACCTCGGGGACTCCGCCGAACACCGGGGAGCTGTTTTTT.

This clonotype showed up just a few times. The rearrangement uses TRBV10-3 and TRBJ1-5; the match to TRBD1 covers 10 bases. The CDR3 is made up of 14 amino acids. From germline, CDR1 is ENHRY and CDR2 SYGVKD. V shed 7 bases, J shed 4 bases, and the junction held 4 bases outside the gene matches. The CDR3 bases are TGTGCCATCAAGGGGACAGGGGATAATCAGCCCCAGCATTTT. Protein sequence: CAIKGTGDNQPQHF.

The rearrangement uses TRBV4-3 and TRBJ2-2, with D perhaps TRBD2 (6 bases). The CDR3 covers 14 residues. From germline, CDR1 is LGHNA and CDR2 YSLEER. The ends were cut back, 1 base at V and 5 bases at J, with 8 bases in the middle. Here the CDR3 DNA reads TGCGCCAGCAGCCAAGTGCTAGCGACCGGGGAGCTGTTTTTT. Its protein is CASSQVLATGELFF.

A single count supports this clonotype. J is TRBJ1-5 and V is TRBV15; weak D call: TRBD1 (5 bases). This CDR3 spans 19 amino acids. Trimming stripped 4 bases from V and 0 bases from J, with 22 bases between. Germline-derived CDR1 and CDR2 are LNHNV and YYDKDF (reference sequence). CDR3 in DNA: TGTGCCACCAGCACCAAAGACCGGGGCCTCGAGTATAGCAATCAGCCCCAGCATTTT. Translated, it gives CATSTKDRGLEYSNQPQHF.

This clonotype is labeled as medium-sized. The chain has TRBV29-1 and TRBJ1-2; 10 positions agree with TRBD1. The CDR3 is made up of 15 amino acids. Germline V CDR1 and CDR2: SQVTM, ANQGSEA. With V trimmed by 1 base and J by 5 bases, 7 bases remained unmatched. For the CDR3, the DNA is TGCAGCGTTGAAGGCCGGGACAGGGGTTTATATGGCTACACCTTC. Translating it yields CSVEGRDRGLYGYTF.

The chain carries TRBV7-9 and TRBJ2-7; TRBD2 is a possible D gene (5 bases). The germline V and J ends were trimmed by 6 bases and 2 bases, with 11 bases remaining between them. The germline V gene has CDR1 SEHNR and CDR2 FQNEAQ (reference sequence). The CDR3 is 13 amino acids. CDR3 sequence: CASRPDGTYEQYV. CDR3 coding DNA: TGTGCCAGCAGACCAGACGGGACCTACGAGCAGTACGTC.

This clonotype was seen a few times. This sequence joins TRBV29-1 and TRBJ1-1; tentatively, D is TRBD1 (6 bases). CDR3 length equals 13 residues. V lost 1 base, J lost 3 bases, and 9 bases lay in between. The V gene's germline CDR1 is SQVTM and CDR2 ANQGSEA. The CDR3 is CSVEGQADTEAFF. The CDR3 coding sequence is TGCAGCGTTGAAGGACAGGCCGACACTGAAGCTTTCTTT.

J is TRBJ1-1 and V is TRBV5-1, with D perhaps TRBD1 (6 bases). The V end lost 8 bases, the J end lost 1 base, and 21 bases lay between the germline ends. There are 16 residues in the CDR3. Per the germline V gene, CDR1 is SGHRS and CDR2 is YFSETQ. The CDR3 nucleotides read TGCGCCAGAAAGCAAGTATTTGGGGGCCAGAACACTGAAGCTTTCTTT. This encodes CARKQVFGGQNTEAFF.

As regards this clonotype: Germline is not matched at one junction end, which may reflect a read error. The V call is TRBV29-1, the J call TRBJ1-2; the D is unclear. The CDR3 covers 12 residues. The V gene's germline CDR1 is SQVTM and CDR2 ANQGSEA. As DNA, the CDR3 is TGCAGCGTTGAACCAGTCAAGAACGGCTACGCCTTC. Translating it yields CSVEPVKNGYAF. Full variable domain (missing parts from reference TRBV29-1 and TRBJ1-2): SAVISQKPSRDICQRGTSLTIQCQVDSQVTMMFWYRQQPGQSLTLIATANQGSEATYESGFVIDKFPISRPNLTFSTLTVSNMSPEDSSIYLCSVEPVKNGYAFGSGTRLTVV.

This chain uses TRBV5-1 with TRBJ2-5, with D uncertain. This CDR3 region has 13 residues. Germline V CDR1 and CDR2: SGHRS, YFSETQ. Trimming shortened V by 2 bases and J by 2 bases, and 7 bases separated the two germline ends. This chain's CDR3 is CASSFQDQETQYF. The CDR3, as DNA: TGCGCCAGCAGCTTCCAGGATCAAGAGACCCAGTACTTC.

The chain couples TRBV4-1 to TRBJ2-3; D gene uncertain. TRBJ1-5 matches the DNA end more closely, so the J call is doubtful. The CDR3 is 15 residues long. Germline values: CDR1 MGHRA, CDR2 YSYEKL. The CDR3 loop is CASSVSVAITDTQHF. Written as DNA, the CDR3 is TGCGCCAGCAGCGTAAGTGTGGCTATCACAGACACGCAGCATTTT.

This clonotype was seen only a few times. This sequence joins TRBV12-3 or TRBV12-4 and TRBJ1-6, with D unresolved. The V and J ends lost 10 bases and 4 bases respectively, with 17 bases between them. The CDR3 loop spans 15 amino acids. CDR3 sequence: CATRLHDGYNSPLHF. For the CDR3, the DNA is TGTGCCACCCGGCTCCACGACGGATATAATTCACCCCTCCACTTT.

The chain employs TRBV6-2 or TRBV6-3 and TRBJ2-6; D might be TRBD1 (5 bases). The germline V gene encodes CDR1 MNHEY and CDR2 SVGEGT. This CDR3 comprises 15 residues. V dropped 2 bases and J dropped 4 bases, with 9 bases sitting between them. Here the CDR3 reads CASSYRGDGANVLTF. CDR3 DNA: TGTGCCAGCAGTTACAGGGGTGACGGGGCCAACGTCCTGACTTTC.

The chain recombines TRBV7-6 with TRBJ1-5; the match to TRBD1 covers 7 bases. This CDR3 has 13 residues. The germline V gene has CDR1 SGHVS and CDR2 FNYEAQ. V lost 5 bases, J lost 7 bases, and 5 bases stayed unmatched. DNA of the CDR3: TGTGCCAGCAGCCCCGACAGGGAGCAGCCCCAGCATTTT. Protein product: CASSPDREQPQHF.

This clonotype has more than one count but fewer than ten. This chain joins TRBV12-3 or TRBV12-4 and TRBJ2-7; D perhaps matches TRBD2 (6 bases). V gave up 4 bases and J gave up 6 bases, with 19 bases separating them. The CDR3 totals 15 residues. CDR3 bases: TGTGCCAGCAGTTCCCCGGGAGTTAGAGCGGGCGAGCAGTACTTC. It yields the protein CASSSPGVRAGEQYF.

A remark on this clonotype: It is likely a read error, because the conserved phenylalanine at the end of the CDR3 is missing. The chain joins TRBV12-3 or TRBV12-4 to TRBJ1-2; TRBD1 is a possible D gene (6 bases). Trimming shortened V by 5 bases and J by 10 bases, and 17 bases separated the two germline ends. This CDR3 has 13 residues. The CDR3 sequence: CASSRRGILVYTS. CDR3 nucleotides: TGTGCCAGCAGTCGCAGGGGCATCCTCGTCTACACCTCC.

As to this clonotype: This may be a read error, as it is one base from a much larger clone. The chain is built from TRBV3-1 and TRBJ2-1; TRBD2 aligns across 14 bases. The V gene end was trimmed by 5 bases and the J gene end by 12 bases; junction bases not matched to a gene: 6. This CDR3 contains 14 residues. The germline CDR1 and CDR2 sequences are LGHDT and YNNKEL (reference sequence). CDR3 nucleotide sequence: TGTGCCAGCAGCGGGACTAGCGGGAGTAGTGGGCAGTTCTTC. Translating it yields CASSGTSGSSGQFF.

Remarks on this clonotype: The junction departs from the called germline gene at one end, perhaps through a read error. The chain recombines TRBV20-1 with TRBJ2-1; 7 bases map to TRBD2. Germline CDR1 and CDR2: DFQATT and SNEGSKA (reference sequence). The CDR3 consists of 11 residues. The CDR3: CSTSALTEQFF. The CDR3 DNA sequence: TGCAGTACTAGCGCCTTAACTGAGCAGTTCTTC.